These 22 T cell receptor beta chains were sequenced from one sample in a study of identical twins. Via MiXCR, TCRdb re-called the 5' RACE reads, giving one row per CDR3 protein. This table holds about 240,000 distinct CDR3 sequences, roughly a tenth found once. Source material: memory T cells sorted from blood. Receptor source: a man aged 50 to 59 in good health.

This clonotype was picked up many times. The genes are TRBV12-3 or TRBV12-4 and TRBJ1-2; no reliable D call. The CDR3 loop spans 12 amino acids. V lost 3 bases and J lost 6, with 8 bases in between. CDR3 sequence reads: CASSFQRDGYTF. The CDR3 region has the DNA TGTGCCAGCAGTTTCCAGCGGGATGGCTACACCTTC.

This clonotype was picked up many times. The chain couples TRBV7-9 to TRBJ2-1, with D uncertain. Germline assignment: CDR1 SEHNR and CDR2 FQNEAQ (reference sequence). The CDR3 has 13 residues. The V and J ends lost 3 bases and 6 bases respectively, with 9 bases between them. The CDR3 reads CASSFLRFNEQFF. The CDR3 DNA sequence: TGTGCCAGCAGCTTTCTCCGTTTCAATGAGCAGTTCTTC.

This clonotype has at least ten counts. Here the CDR3 reads CASKSGNEQFF. CDR3 DNA: TGTGCCAGCAAAAGCGGCAATGAGCAGTTCTTC. The rearrangement joins TRBV12-3 or TRBV12-4 to TRBJ2-1; D is possibly TRBD2 (5 bases). The CDR3 has 11 amino acids. Trimming stripped 7 bases from V and 6 bases from J, with 7 bases between.

In regard to this clonotype: One end of the junction is discordant with germline, which a read error may explain. V gene TRBV25-1 combines with J gene TRBJ2-3; 7 nucleotides align to TRBD1. The CDR3 sequence is 14 residues long. Per the germline V gene, CDR1 is MGHDK and CDR2 is SYGVNS. The CDR3, as DNA: TGTGCCTGCAGTGAGACAGGGTTCACAGATACGCAGTATTTT. Its protein product is CACSETGFTDTQYF.

This clonotype was seen ten or more times. The V and J genes are TRBV4-1 and TRBJ2-3; possible D gene TRBD1, 5 bases. This CDR3 spans 17 amino acids. The V gene lost 1 base and the J gene lost 2 bases, with 16 bases spanning the gap. Germline V gives CDR1 MGHRA, CDR2 YSYEKL. The DNA of the CDR3 is TGCGCCAGCAGCCAAGGGGGCCTACCGACTCCCACAGATACGCAGTATTTT. Residues: CASSQGGLPTPTDTQYF.

This clonotype has just one count. V usage is TRBV7-2 and J usage is TRBJ1-2; D remains unclear. The CDR3 contains 13 residues. Looked up from germline, CDR1 is SGHTA and CDR2 is FQGNSA. V lost 3 bases, J lost 7 bases, and 12 bases lay in between. CDR3 nucleotides: TGTGCCAGCAGCTTTGACCGGTCGGGTGGCTACACCTTC. Residues: CASSFDRSGGYTF.

The V gene is TRBV7-2, the J gene TRBJ1-6, with D possibly being TRBD1 (5 bases). Trimming removed 4 bases at V and 11 bases at J, with 18 bases between. This CDR3 spans 15 amino acids. The V gene's germline CDR1 is SGHTA and CDR2 FQGNSA. CDR3 in amino acids: CASSSGRGSRAPLHF. CDR3 DNA sequence: TGTGCCAGCAGCTCCGGTAGGGGTTCCAGGGCACCCCTCCACTTT. The whole variable domain, remainder taken from reference TRBV7-2 and TRBJ1-6, is GAGVSQSPSNKVTEKGKDVELRCDPISGHTALYWYRQSLGQGLEFLIYFQGNSAPDKSGLPSDRFSAERTGGSVSTLTIQRTQQEDSAVYLCASSSGRGSRAPLHFGNGTRLTVT.

V gene TRBV5-5 combines with J gene TRBJ2-2, with 12 bases identical to TRBD2. The CDR3 consists of 18 residues. V lost 1 base and J lost 7; bases outside the gene matches: 11. Germline values: CDR1 SGHKS, CDR2 YYEKEE (reference sequence). This CDR3 is CASSLFRRLAGVDGELFF. DNA of the CDR3: TGTGCCAGCAGCTTGTTTCGTCGACTAGCGGGAGTAGACGGGGAGCTGTTTTTT.

This clonotype has a count of ten or more. This rearrangement joins TRBV13 to TRBJ2-2, with 10 positions matching TRBD1. Germline assignment: CDR1 PRHDT and CDR2 FYEKMQ (reference sequence). The CDR3 contains 15 residues. J lost 1 base, V lost 5 bases, and 1 base had no gene match. DNA for the CDR3: TGTGCCAGCAGCCGGGACAGGGGGAACACCGGGGAGCTGTTTTTT. Amino acid sequence: CASSRDRGNTGELFF. The variable domain in full, with the rest retrieved from reference TRBV13 and TRBJ2-2, is AAGVIQSPRHLIKEKRETATLKCYPIPRHDTVYWYQQGPGQDPQFLISFYEKMQSDKGSIPDRFSAQQFSDYHSELNMSSLELGDSALYFCASSRDRGNTGELFFGEGSRLTVL.

This clonotype was counted ten times or more. DNA for the CDR3: TGTGCCAGCAGTCCCCCGCACTCTTACCAGGGCGGAGAGACCCAGTACTTC. Translation: CASSPPHSYQGGETQYF. The chain employs TRBV28 and TRBJ2-5; D perhaps matches TRBD1 (5 bases). CDR1 and CDR2 from the germline V gene are MDHEN and SYDVKM. The CDR3 totals 17 residues. V dropped 5 bases and J dropped 4 bases, with 23 bases sitting between them.

This clonotype was seen ten or more times. In DNA form, the CDR3 reads TGTGCCACCAGCAGGGACCTTGGAGGGGCCGGGGAGCTGTTTTTT. Amino acids: CATSRDLGGAGELFF. The rearrangement joins TRBV15 to TRBJ2-2; a weak D match, TRBD2 (6 bases). V gave up 3 bases and J gave up 6 bases, with 14 bases separating them. CDR3 size: 15 residues. Germline-derived CDR1 and CDR2 are LNHNV and YYDKDF (reference sequence).

This rearrangement joins TRBV20-1 to TRBJ2-7; D is ambiguous. This CDR3 has 12 residues. V was pared by 0 bases and J by 2 bases, with 5 bases between. Germline CDR1 reads DFQATT; CDR2 reads SNEGSKA (reference sequence). The CDR3 loop is CSARDLTYEQYF. Written as DNA, the CDR3 is TGCAGTGCTAGAGACCTGACCTACGAGCAGTACTTC.

This clonotype appeared a few times. This chain links TRBV12-3 or TRBV12-4 with TRBJ2-3; perhaps TRBD1 as D (6 bases). Trimming removed 3 bases from V and 8 bases from J, with 12 bases in between. The CDR3 sequence is 13 residues long. The CDR3 DNA follows: TGTGCCAGCAGTTTCAGGGGTCAAGGTACGCAGTATTTT. Protein: CASSFRGQGTQYF.

This chain's CDR3 is CSARAGRQPYQETQYF. The CDR3 DNA sequence: TGCAGTGCTAGAGCGGGGCGGCAGCCCTACCAAGAGACCCAGTACTTC. The chain links TRBV20-1 to TRBJ2-5; D might be TRBD1 or TRBD2, each matching 5 bases. Germline V gene sequence: CDR1 DFQATT, CDR2 SNEGSKA (reference sequence). V lost 1 base and J lost 0, with 15 bases in between. The CDR3 has 16 residues.

This clonotype showed up many times. CDR3 residues: CASSQGRNTEAFF. The CDR3 coding sequence is TGTGCCAGCAGCCAAGGAAGGAACACTGAAGCTTTCTTT. The chain recombines TRBV3-1 with TRBJ1-1; no reliable D call. The CDR3 consists of 13 residues. Per germline, CDR1 LGHDT and CDR2 YNNKEL (reference sequence). V lost 1 base to trimming and J lost 1 base, with 4 bases between them.

This clonotype was seen at least ten times. The V and J genes are TRBV4-2 and TRBJ1-5; D is perhaps TRBD1 (5 bases). The CDR3 contains 16 residues. Trimming removed 0 bases from V and 2 bases from J, with 11 bases in between. CDR1 is LGHNA and CDR2 is YNFKEQ in the germline V gene. CDR3 amino acids: CASSQDPQGGNQPQHF. Written as DNA, the CDR3 is TGTGCCAGCAGCCAAGATCCCCAGGGAGGCAATCAGCCCCAGCATTTT.

This clonotype came up many times. This rearrangement joins TRBV3-1 to TRBJ2-5; a possible D gene is TRBD1 (6 bases). Germline CDR1 reads LGHDT; CDR2 reads YNNKEL (reference sequence). Trimming stripped 4 bases from V and 7 bases from J, with 19 bases between. The CDR3 consists of 15 residues. Here the CDR3 reads CASSLTTGSARTQYF. DNA for the CDR3: TGTGCCAGCAGCCTGACGACAGGCTCTGCCCGGACCCAGTACTTC.

This clonotype was seen more than once but under ten times. Here the CDR3 DNA reads TGTGCCTGGAGTCGGGACAGGGCGCCCGGTACGCAGTATTTT. It specifies CAWSRDRAPGTQYF. The chain employs TRBV30 and TRBJ2-3; 9 bases are shared with TRBD1. Trimming at V came to 2 bases and at J to 8 bases, leaving 8 bases not matched to a gene. The germline CDR1 and CDR2 sequences are GTSNPN and SVGIG (reference sequence). The CDR3 loop spans 14 amino acids.

Only a few counts were recorded for this clonotype. V is TRBV6-2 or TRBV6-3 and J is TRBJ2-4, with TRBD1 as a possible D gene (5 bases). Germline V gives CDR1 MNHEY, CDR2 SVGEGT. The CDR3 is 12 residues long. V was trimmed by 4 bases and J by 8 bases, leaving 9 bases between them. This CDR3 reads CASSSTGYIQYF. Here the CDR3 DNA reads TGTGCCAGCAGTTCCACAGGATACATTCAGTACTTC.

This clonotype has a handful of counts. V usage is TRBV4-3 and J usage is TRBJ1-6; weak D call: TRBD1 (6 bases). This CDR3 has 17 residues. Germline V lookup: CDR1 LGHNA, CDR2 YSLEER. Between the trimmed V and J ends, which lost 3 bases and 5 bases, there was a span of 17 bases. The CDR3, as DNA: TGCGCCAGCAGCCAGGTCCAGGGGCCGACGAATAATTCACCCCTCCACTTT. Translating it yields CASSQVQGPTNNSPLHF.

The chain is built from TRBV10-2 and TRBJ1-5; D gene unclear. This CDR3 has 14 amino acids. With 3 bases removed from V and 5 bases from J, the gap between germline ends came to 11 bases. The germline V gene has CDR1 WSHSY and CDR2 SAAADI. The CDR3 bases are TGCGCCAGCAGTGATTGGGTTGAGGATCAGCCCCAGCATTTT. Translation: CASSDWVEDQPQHF.

V gene TRBV7-2 combines with J gene TRBJ1-5, with D perhaps TRBD1 (6 bases). Trimming stripped 5 bases from V and 5 bases from J, with 13 bases between. Germline lookup yields CDR1 SGHTA and CDR2 FQGNSA. The CDR3 has 14 residues. Written as DNA, the CDR3 is TGTGCCAGCAGCCCGAGAGGGGGATATCAGCCCCAGCATTTT. Amino acids: CASSPRGGYQPQHF.